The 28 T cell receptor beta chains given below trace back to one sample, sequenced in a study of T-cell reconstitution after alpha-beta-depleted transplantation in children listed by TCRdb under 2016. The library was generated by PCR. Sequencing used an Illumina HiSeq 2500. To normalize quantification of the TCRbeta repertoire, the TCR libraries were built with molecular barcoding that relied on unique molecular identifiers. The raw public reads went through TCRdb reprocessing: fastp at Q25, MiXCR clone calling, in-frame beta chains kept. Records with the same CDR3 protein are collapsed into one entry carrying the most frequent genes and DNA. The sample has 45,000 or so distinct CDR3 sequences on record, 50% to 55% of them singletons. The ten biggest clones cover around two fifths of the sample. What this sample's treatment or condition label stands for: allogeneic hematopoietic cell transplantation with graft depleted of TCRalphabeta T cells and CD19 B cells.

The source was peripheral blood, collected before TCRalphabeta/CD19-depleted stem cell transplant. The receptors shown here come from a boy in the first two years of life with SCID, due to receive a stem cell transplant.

CDR3 in DNA: TGTGCCAGCAGTACCCTAGCGGGGGGACCTCGCTACAATGAGCAGTTCTTC. This encodes CASSTLAGGPRYNEQFF. This chain links TRBV12-3 or TRBV12-4 with TRBJ2-1; 11 nucleotides agree with TRBD2. V dropped 5 bases and J dropped 3; count of bases not matched to a gene: 9. The CDR3 spans 17 residues.

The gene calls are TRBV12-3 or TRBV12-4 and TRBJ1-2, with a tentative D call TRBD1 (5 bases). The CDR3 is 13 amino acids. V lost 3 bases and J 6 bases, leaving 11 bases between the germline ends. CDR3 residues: CASSLDGGDGYTF. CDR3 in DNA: TGTGCCAGCAGTTTGGACGGGGGGGATGGCTACACCTTC.

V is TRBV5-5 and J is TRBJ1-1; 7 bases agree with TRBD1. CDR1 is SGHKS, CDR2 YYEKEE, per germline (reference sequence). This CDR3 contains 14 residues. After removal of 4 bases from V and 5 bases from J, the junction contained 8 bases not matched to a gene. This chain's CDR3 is CASSPPAGGTEAFF. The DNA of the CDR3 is TGTGCCAGCAGCCCCCCAGCAGGGGGAACTGAAGCTTTCTTT.

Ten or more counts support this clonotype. CDR3 DNA sequence: TGTGCCAGCAGTTTCCTTGAGCGGGGGGTGGTGACAGATACGCAGTATTTT. It specifies CASSFLERGVVTDTQYF. J is TRBJ2-3 and V is TRBV28; 9 bases agree with TRBD2. The ends lost 3 bases at V and 3 bases at J; junction bases unmatched: 10. This CDR3 contains 17 residues. Germline CDR1 MDHEN, CDR2 SYDVKM. The whole variable domain, remainder taken from reference TRBV28 and TRBJ2-3, is DVKVTQSSRYLVKRTGEKVFLECVQDMDHENMFWYRQDPGLGLRLIYFSYDVKMKEKGDIPEGYSVSREKKERFSLILESASTNQTSMYLCASSFLERGVVTDTQYFGPGTRLTVL.

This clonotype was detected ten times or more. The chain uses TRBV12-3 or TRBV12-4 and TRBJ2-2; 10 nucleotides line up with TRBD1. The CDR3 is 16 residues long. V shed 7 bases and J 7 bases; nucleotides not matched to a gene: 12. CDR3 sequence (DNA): TGTGCCAGCAACTACCCGGGACAGGGGAAGGGCGGGGAGCTGTTTTTT. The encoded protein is CASNYPGQGKGGELFF.

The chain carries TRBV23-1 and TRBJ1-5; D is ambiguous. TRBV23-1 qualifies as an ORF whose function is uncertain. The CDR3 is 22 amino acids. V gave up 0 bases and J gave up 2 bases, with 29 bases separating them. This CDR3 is CASSQSGNPGPQTHDGNQPQHF. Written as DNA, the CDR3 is TGCGCCAGCAGTCAATCCGGGAACCCTGGACCACAAACGCACGACGGCAATCAGCCCCAGCATTTT.

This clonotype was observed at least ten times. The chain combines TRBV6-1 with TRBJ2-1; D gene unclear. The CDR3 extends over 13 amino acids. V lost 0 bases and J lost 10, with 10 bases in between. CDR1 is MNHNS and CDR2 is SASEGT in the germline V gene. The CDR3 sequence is CASSEAYGFEQFF. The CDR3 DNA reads TGTGCCAGCAGTGAAGCTTACGGGTTCGAGCAGTTCTTC.

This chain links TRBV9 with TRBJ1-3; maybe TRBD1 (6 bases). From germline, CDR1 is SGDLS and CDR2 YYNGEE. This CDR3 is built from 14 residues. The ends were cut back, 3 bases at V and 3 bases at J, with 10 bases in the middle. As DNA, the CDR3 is TGTGCCAGCAGCGCAGGGGCCGATGGAAACACCATATATTTT. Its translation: CASSAGADGNTIYF.

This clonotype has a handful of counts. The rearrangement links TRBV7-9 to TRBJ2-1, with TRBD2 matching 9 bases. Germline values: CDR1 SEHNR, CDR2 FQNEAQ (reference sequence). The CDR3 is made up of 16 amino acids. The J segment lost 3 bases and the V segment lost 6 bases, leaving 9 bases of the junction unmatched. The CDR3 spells CASRRGTAGGYNEQFF. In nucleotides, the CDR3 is TGTGCCAGCAGGAGGGGCACAGCGGGGGGCTACAATGAGCAGTTCTTC.

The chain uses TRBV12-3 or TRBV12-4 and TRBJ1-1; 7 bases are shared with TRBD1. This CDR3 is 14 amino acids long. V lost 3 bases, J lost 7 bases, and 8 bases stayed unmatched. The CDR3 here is CASSFQSGQVEAFF. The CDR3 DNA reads TGTGCCAGCAGTTTCCAATCAGGACAGGTTGAAGCTTTCTTT.

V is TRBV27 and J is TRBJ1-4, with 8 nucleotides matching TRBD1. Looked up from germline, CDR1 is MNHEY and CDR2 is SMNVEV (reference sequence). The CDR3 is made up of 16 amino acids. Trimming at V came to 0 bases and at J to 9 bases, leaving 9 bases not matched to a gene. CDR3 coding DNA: TGTGCCAGCAGTTTATCGAACGGACAGGGAATGAAAAAACTGTTTTTT. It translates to CASSLSNGQGMKKLFF.

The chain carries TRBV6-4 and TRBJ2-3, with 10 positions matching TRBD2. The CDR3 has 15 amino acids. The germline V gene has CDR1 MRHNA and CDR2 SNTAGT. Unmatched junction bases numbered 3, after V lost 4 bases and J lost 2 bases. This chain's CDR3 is CASSASGGATDTQYF. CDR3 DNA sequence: TGTGCCAGCAGTGCCAGCGGGGGGGCCACAGATACGCAGTATTTT.

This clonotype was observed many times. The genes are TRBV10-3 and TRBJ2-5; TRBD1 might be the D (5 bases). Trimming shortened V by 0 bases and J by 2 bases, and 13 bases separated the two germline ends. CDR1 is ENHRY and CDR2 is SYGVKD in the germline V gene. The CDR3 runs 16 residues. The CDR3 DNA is TGTGCCATCAGTGAGTCAGGTGCAGGGTCACAAGAGACCCAGTACTTC. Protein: CAISESGAGSQETQYF.

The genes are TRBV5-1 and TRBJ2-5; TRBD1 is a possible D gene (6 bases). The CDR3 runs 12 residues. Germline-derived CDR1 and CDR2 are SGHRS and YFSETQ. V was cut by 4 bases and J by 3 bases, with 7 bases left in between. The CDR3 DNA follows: TGCGCCAGCAGCCGGGACAAAGAGACCCAGTACTTC. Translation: CASSRDKETQYF.

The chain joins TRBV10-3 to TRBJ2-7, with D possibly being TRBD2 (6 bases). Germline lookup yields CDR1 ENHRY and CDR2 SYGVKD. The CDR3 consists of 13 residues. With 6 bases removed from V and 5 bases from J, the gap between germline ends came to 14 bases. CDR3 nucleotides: TGTGCCATCAGGTGGGAGGCAGATAACGAGCAGTACTTC. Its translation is CAIRWEADNEQYF.

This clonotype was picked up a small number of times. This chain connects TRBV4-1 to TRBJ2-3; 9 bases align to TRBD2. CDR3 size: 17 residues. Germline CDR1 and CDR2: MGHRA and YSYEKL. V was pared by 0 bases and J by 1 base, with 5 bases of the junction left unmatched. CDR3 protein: CASSQEAGGPRTDTQYF. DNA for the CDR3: TGCGCCAGCAGCCAAGAAGCGGGGGGCCCCCGCACAGATACGCAGTATTTT.

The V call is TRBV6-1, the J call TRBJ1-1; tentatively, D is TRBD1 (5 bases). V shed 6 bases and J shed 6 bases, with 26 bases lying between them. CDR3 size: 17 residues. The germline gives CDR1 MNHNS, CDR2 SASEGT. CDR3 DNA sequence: TGTGCCAGCAGCGCGATACGGGGCCCGAATCCCAACGCTGAAGCTTTCTTT. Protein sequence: CASSAIRGPNPNAEAFF.

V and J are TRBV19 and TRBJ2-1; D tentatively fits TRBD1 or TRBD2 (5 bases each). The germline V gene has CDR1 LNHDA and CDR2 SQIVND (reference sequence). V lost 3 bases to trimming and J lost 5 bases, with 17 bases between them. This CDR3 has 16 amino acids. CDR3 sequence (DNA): TGTGCCAGTAGTATGTTTACCGGGACGCTAAACAATGAGCAGTTCTTC. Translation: CASSMFTGTLNNEQFF.

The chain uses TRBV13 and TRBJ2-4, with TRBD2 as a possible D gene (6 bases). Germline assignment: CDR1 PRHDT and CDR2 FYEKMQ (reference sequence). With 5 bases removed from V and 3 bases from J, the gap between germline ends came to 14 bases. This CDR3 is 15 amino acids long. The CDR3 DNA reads TGTGCCAGCAGCCGAGGATGGGGGGTCAAAAACATTCAGTACTTC. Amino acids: CASSRGWGVKNIQYF.

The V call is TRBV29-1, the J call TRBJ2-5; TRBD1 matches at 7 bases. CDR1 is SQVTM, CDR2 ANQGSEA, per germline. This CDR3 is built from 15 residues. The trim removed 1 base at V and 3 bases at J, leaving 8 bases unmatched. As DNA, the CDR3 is TGCAGCGTTGAAGCCGAAGGGGACAGTAAAGAGACCCAGTACTTC. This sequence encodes CSVEAEGDSKETQYF.

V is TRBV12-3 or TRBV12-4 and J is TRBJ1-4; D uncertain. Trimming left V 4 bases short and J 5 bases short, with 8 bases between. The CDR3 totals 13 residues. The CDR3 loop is CASSSSENEKLFF. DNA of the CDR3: TGTGCCAGCAGTTCTTCCGAAAATGAAAAACTGTTTTTT.

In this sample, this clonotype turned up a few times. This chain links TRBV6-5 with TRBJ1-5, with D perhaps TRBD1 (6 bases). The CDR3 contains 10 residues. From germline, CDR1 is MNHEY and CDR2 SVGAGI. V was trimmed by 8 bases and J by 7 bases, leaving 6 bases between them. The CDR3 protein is CASGGQPQHF. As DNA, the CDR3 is TGTGCCAGCGGGGGCCAGCCCCAGCATTTT.

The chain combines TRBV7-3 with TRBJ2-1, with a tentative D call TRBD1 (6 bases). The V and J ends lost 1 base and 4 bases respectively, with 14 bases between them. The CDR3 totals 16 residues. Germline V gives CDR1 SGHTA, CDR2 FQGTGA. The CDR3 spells CASSLNGGHPYNEQFF. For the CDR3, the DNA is TGTGCCAGCAGCTTAAATGGGGGACACCCTTACAATGAGCAGTTCTTC.

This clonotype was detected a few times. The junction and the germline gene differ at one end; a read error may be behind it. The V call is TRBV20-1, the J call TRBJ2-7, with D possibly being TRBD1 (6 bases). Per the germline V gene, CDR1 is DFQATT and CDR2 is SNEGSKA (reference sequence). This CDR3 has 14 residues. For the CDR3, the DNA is TGCAGTGCTAGAGATCCGGACAGACCCTACGGGCAGTACTTC. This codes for CSARDPDRPYGQYF.

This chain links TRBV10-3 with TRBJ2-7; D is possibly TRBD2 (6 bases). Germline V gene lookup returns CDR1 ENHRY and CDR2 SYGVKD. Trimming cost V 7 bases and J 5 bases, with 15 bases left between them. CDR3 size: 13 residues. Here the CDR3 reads CAIKWEADNEQYF. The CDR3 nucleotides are TGTGCCATCAAGTGGGAGGCAGATAACGAGCAGTACTTC.

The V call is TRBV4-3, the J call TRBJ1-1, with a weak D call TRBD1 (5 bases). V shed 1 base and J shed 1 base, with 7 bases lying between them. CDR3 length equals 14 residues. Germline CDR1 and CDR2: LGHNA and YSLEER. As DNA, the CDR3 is TGCGCCAGCAGCCAAGCTCAGGGGAACACTGAAGCTTTCTTT. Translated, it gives CASSQAQGNTEAFF.

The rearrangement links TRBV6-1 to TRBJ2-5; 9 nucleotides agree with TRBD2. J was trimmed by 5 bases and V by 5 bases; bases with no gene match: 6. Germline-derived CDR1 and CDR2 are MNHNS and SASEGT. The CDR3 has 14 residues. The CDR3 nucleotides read TGTGCCAGCAGTCGCTTCGGACTAGCGGAGACCCAGTACTTC. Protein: CASSRFGLAETQYF.

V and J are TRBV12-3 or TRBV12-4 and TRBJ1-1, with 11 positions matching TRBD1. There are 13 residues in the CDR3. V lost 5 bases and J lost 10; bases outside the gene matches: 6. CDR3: CASSRPGQGAAFF. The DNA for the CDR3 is TGTGCCAGCAGTCGACCAGGACAGGGGGCAGCTTTCTTT.